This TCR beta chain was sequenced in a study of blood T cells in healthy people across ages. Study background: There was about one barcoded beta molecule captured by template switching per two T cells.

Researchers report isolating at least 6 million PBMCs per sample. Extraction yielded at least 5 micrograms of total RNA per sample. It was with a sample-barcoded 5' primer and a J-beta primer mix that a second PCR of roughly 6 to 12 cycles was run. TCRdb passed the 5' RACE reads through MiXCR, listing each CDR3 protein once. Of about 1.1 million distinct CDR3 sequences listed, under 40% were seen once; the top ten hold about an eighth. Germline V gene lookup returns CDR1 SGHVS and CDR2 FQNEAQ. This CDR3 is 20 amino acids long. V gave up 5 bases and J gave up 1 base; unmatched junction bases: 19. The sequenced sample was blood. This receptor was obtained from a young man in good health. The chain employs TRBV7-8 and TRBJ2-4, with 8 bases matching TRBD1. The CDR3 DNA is TGTGCCAGCAGCCCCCGGACAGGGCCCGTAAAAACCACGGCCAAAAACATTCAGTACTTC. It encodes CASSPRTGPVKTTAKNIQYF.